This T cell receptor (beta chain) emerged from a study of T-cell reconstitution after alpha-beta-depleted transplantation in children. Unique molecular identifiers were incorporated into the prepared TCRbeta library. TCRdb called the PCR reads again in MiXCR, with one record for every CDR3 protein. The sample gives approximately 400,000 distinct CDR3 sequences, about a sixth of which show up once; 29% is in the top ten. Study results and limitations: One year post-transplant, T-cell counts and diversity were largely derived from T cells produced anew. Reportedly, only several hundred clones from non-depleted graft cells drove alpha-beta T-cell counts at about two months.

V lost 1 base to trimming and J lost 6 bases; unmatched junction nucleotides: 9. Germline-derived CDR1 and CDR2 are SGHAT and FQDESV (reference sequence). This CDR3 has 16 residues. To note about this clonotype: Its antigen is currently unknown.

The receptor comes from a boy younger than two who had a stem cell transplant for Wiskott-Aldrich syndrome, so the T cells may come from the graft donor. This chain uses TRBV11-1 with TRBJ2-7, with 10 bases lining up with TRBD1. Specimen: PBMCs, mostly from graft donor cells, collected 360 days after TCRalphabeta/CD19-depleted stem cell transplant. The CDR3 sequence: CASSLERGTGDREQYF. In nucleotides, the CDR3 is TGTGCCAGCAGCTTAGAGAGGGGGACAGGGGACCGCGAGCAGTACTTC.